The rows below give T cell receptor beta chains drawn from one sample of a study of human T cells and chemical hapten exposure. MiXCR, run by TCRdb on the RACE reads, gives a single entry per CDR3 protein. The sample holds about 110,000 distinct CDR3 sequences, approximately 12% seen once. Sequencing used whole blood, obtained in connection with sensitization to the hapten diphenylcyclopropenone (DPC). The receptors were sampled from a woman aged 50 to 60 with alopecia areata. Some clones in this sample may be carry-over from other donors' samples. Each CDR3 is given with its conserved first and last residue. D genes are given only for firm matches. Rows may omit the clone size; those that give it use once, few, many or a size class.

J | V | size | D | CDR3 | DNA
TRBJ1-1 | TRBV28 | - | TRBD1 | CAADRGLVNTEAFF | TGTGCCGCAGACAGGGGGCTTGTGAACACTGAAGCTTTCTTT
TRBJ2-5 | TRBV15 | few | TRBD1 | CATSSDRAGETQYF | TGTGCCACCAGCAGTGACAGGGCTGGGGAGACCCAGTACTTC
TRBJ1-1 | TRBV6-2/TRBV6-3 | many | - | CASSGQGRGPTEAFF | TGTGCCAGCAGTGGCCAGGGACGGGGCCCAACTGAAGCTTTCTTT
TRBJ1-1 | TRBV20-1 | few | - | CSASQAEAFF | TGCAGTGCTAGTCAGGCTGAAGCTTTCTTT
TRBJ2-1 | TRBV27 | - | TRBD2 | CASSLFLAGRRGEQFF | TGTGCCAGCAGTTTATTCCTAGCGGGAAGGCGGGGTGAGCAGTTCTTC
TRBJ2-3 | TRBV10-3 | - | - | CAISEPRTDTQYF | TGTGCCATCAGTGAGCCACGCACAGATACGCAGTATTTT
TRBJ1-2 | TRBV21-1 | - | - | CASSQKGYTF | TGTGCCAGCAGCCAGAAAGGCTACACCTTC
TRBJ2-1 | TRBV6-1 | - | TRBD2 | CASSEKRTSGANEQFF | TGTGCCAGCAGTGAAAAAAGGACTAGCGGGGCCAATGAGCAGTTCTTC
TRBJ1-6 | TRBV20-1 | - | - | CSAFYLGRSGTNSPLHF | TGCAGTGCTTTTTATCTAGGCAGGTCAGGGACCAATTCACCCCTCCACTTT
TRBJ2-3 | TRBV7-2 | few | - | CASSWESRVTDTQYF | TGTGCCAGCAGCTGGGAGTCTAGGGTCACAGATACGCAGTATTTT
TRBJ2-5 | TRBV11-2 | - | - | CASSFNRAQETQYF | TGTGCCAGCAGCTTTAACAGGGCCCAAGAGACCCAGTACTTC
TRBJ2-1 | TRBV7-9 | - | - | CASSPELPGLYNEQFF | TGTGCCAGCAGCCCCGAATTGCCAGGGCTATACAATGAGCAGTTCTTC
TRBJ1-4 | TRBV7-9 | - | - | CASSLGGARRAEKLFF | TGTGCCAGCAGCTTAGGCGGCGCCCGACGTGCCGAAAAACTGTTTTTT
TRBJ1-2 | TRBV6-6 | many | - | CASSWSIRNKAYGYTF | TGTGCCAGCAGTTGGTCAATACGCAATAAGGCCTATGGCTACACCTTC
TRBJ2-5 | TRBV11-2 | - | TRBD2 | CASSPTVSGGLETQYF | TGTGCCAGCAGTCCTACGGTATCGGGGGGGCTGGAGACCCAGTACTTC
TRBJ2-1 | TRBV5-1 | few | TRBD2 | CASSPTTGTSYNEQFF | TGCGCCAGCAGCCCCACGACCGGGACTAGCTACAATGAGCAGTTCTTC
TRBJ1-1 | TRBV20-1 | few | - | CSASPVMNTEAFF | TGCAGTGCTAGCCCCGTCATGAACACTGAAGCTTTCTTT
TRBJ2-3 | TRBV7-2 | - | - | CASSLGGPVTDTQYF | TGTGCCAGCAGCTTAGGCGGCCCTGTGACGGATACGCAGTATTTT
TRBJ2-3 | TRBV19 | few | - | CASSTGIAGDTQYF | TGTGCCAGTAGTACCGGAATAGCCGGGGATACGCAGTATTTT
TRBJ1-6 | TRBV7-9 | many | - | CASSLESNSPLHF | TGTGCCAGCAGCTTAGAATCCAATTCACCCCTCCACTTT
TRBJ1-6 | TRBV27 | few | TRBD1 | CASRSTGYNSPLHF | TGTGCCAGCAGGTCGACAGGGTATAATTCACCCCTCCACTTT
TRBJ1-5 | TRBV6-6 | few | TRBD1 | CAGSRGHQPQHF | TGTGCCGGGAGCAGGGGGCATCAGCCCCAGCATTTT
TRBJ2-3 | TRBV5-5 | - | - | CASGVSTDTQYF | TGTGCCAGCGGCGTCAGCACAGATACGCAGTATTTT
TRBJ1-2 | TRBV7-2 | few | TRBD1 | CASRQTGTGLDGYTF | TGTGCCAGCAGGCAAACCGGGACAGGGTTAGATGGCTACACCTTC
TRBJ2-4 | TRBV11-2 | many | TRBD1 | CASSPRQGIAKNIQYF | TGTGCCAGCAGCCCCCGACAGGGGATAGCCAAAAACATTCAGTACTTC
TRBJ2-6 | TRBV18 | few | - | CASSQTRGSVSGANVLTF | TGTGCCAGCTCACAGACTCGGGGCTCCGTCTCTGGGGCCAACGTCCTGACTTTC
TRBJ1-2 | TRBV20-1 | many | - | CSATDGLSGYTF | TGCAGTGCGACGGACGGATTAAGCGGCTACACCTTC
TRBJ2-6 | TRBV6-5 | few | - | CASSYSGRGSGANVLTF | TGTGCCAGCAGTTACTCGGGGCGCGGGTCTGGGGCCAACGTCCTGACTTTC
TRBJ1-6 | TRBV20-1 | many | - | CSAPSGQSSYNSPLHF | TGCAGTGCTCCATCAGGGCAGAGCTCCTATAATTCACCCCTCCACTTT